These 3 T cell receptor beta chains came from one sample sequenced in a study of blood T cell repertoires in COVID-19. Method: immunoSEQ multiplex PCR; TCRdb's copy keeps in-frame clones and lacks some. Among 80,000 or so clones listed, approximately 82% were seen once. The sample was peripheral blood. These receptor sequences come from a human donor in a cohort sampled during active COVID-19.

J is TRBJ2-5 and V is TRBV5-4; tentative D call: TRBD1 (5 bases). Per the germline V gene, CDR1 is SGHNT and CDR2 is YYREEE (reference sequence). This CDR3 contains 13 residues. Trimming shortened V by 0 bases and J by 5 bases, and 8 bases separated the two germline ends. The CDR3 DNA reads TGTGCCAGCAGCTTGGTGGGGCAGGAGACCCAGTACTTC. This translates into CASSLVGQETQYF. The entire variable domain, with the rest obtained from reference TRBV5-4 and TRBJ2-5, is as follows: ETGVTQSPTHLIKTRGQQVTLRCSSQSGHNTVSWYQQALGQGPQFIFQYYREEENGRGNFPPRFSGLQFPNYSSELNVNALELDDSALYLCASSLVGQETQYFGPGTRLLVL.

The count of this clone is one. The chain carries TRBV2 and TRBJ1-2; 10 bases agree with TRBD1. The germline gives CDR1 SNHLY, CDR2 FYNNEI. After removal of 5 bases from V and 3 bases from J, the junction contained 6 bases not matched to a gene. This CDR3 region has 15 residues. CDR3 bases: TGTGCCAGCAGTCTAAAGACAGGGGGCGACTATGGCTACACCTTC. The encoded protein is CASSLKTGGDYGYTF.

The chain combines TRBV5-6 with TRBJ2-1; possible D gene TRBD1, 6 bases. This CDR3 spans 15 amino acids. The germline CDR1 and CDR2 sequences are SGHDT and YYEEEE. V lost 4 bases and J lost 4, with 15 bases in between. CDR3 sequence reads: CASSPTSGQYNEQFF. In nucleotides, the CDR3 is TGTGCCAGCAGCCCTACATCGGGACAATACAATGAGCAGTTCTTC.